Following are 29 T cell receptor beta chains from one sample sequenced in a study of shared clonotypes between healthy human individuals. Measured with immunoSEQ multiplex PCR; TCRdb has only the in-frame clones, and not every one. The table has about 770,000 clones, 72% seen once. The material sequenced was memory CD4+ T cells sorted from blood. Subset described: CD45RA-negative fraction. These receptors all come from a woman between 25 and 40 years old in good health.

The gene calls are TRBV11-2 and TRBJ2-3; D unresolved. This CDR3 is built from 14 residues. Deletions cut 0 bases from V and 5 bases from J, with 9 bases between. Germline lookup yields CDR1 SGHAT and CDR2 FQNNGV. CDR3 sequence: CASSLEAPQDTQYF. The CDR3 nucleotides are TGTGCCAGCAGCTTAGAAGCCCCCCAAGATACGCAGTATTTT. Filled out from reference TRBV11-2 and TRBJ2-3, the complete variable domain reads EAGVAQSPRYKIIEKRQSVAFWCNPISGHATLYWYQQILGQGPKLLIQFQNNGVVDDSQLPKDRFSAERLKGVDSTLKIQPAKLEDSAVYLCASSLEAPQDTQYFGPGTRLTVL.

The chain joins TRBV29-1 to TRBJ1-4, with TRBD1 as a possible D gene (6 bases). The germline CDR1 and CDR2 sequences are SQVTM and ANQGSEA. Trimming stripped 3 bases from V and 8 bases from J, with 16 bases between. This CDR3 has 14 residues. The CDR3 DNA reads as TGCAGCGTTGAGAGTGGGGGGGCGAGGGAAAAACTGTTTTTT. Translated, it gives CSVESGGAREKLFF.

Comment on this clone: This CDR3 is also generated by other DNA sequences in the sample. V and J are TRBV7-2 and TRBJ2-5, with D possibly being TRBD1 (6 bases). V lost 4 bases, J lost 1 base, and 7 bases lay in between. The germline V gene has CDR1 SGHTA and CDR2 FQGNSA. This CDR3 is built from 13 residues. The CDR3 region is CASSYRVQETQYF. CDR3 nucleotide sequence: TGTGCCAGCAGCTACAGGGTCCAAGAGACCCAGTACTTC.

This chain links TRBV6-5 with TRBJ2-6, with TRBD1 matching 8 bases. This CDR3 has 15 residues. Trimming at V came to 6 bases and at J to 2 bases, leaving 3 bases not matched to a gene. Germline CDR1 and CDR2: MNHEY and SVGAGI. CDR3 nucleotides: TGTGCCAGCAGCAGACAGGGGACTGGGGCCAACGTCCTGACTTTC. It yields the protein CASSRQGTGANVLTF.

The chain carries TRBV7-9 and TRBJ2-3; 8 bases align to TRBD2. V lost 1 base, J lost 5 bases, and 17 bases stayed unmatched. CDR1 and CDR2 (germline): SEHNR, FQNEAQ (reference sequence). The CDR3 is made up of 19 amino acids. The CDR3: CASSLGGSSSGSNRDTQYF. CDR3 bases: TGTGCCAGCAGCTTAGGGGGGTCTTCAAGCGGGAGCAATCGAGATACGCAGTATTTT. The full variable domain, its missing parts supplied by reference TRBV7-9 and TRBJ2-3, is DTGVSQNPRHKITKRGQNVTFRCDPISEHNRLYWYRQTLGQGPEFLTYFQNEAQLEKSRLLSDRFSAERPKGSFSTLEIQRTEQGDSAMYLCASSLGGSSSGSNRDTQYFGPGTRLTVL.

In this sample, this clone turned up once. The CDR3 DNA is TGTGCCAGTAGTGCGGGGACCTACGAGCAGTACTTC. It yields the protein CASSAGTYEQYF. The chain uses TRBV19 and TRBJ2-7, with D possibly matching TRBD2 (6 bases). The CDR3 has 12 amino acids. Germline loops: CDR1 LNHDA, CDR2 SQIVND (reference sequence). Trimming stripped 5 bases from V and 2 bases from J, with 7 bases between.

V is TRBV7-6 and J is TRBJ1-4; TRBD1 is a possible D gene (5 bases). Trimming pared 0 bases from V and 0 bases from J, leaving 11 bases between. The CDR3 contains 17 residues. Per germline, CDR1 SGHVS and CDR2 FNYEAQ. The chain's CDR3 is CASSLAAGRTTNEKLFF. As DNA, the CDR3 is TGTGCCAGCAGCTTAGCGGCGGGGCGTACAACTAATGAAAAACTGTTTTTT.

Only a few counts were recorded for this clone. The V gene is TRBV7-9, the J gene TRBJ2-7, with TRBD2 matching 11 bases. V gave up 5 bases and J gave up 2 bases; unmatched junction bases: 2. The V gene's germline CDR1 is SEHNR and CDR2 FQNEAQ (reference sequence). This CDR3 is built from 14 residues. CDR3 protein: CASSRLAGTYEQYF. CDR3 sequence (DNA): TGTGCCAGCAGCCGACTAGCGGGGACCTACGAGCAGTACTTC. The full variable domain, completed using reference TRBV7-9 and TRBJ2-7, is DTGVSQNPRHKITKRGQNVTFRCDPISEHNRLYWYRQTLGQGPEFLTYFQNEAQLEKSRLLSDRFSAERPKGSFSTLEIQRTEQGDSAMYLCASSRLAGTYEQYFGPGTRLTVT.

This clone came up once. The CDR3 region is CASSMQGANTEAFF. In DNA, the CDR3 is TGTGCCAGCAGCATGCAGGGGGCGAACACTGAAGCTTTCTTT. This chain joins TRBV11-2 and TRBJ1-1, with 8 nucleotides matching TRBD1. This CDR3 is 14 amino acids long. Germline assignment: CDR1 SGHAT and CDR2 FQNNGV. Trimming cost V 5 bases and J 1 base; bases outside gene matches: 3.

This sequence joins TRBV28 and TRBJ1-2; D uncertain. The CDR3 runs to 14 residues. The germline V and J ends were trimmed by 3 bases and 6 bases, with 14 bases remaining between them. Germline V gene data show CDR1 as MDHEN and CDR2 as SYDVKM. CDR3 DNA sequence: TGTGCCAGCAGTTTGAAGGTAGTTAGGGATGGCTACACCTTC. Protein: CASSLKVVRDGYTF.

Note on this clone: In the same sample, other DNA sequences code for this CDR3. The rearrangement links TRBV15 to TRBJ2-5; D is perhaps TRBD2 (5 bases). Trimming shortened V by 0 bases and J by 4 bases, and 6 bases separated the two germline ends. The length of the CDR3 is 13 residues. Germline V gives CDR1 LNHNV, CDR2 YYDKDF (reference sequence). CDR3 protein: CATSRDRGETQYF. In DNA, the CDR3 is TGTGCCACCAGCAGAGATCGGGGAGAGACCCAGTACTTC. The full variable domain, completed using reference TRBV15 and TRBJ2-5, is DAMVIQNPRYQVTQFGKPVTLSCSQTLNHNVMYWYQQKSSQAPKLLFHYYDKDFNNEADTPDNFQSRRPNTSFCFLDIRSPGLGDTAMYLCATSRDRGETQYFGPGTRLLVL.

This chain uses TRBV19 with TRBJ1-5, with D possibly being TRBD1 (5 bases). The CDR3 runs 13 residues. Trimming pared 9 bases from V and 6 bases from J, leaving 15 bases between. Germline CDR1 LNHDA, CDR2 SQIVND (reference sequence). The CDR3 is CASLDSGGQPQHF. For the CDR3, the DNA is TGTGCCAGCCTCGACAGCGGCGGTCAGCCCCAGCATTTT.

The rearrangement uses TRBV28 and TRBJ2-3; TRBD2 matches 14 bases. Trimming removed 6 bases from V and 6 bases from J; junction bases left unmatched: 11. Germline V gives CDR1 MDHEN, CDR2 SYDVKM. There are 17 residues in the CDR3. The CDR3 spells CASSPAGLAGEVDTQYF. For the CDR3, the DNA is TGTGCCAGCAGCCCAGCGGGACTAGCGGGAGAGGTCGATACGCAGTATTTT.

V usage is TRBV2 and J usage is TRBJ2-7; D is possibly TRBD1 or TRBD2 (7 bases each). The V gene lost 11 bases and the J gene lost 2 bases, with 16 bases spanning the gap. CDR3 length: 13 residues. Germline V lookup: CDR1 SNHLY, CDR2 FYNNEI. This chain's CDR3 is CAAGRGLTYEQYF. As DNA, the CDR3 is TGTGCCGCAGGGAGGGGGCTCACCTACGAGCAGTACTTC.

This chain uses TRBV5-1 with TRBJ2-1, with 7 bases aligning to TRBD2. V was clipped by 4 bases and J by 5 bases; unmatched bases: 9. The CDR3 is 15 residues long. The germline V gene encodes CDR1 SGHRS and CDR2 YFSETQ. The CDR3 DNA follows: TGCGCCAGCAGCCAGACTAGCTACGTGAACAATGAGCAGTTCTTC. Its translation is CASSQTSYVNNEQFF.

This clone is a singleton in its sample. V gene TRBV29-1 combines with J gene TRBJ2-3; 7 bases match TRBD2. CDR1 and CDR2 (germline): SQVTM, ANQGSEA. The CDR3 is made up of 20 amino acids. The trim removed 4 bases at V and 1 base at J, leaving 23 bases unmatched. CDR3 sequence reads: CSVVVAFRMAGVSGTDTQYF. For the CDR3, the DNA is TGCAGCGTTGTGGTAGCGTTTCGAATGGCGGGAGTGTCGGGCACAGATACGCAGTATTTT.

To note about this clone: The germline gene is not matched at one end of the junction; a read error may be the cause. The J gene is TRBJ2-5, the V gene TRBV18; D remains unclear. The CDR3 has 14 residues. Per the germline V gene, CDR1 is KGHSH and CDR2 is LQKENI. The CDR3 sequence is CASSPRTPQETQYF. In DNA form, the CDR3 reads TGTGCCAGCTCGCCACGGACCCCCCAAGAGACCCAGTACTTC.

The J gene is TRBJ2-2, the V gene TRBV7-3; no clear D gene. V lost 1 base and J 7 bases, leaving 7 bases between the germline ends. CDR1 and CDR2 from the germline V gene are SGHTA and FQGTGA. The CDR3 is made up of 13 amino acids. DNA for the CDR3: TGTGCCAGCAGCTTAAAGACGGGCGGGGAGCTGTTTTTT. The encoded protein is CASSLKTGGELFF.

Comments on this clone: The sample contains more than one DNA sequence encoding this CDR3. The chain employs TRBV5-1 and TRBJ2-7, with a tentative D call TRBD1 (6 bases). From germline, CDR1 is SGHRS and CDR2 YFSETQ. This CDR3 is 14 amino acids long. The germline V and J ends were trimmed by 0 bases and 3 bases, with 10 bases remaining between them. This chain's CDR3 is CASSLGGRSYEQYF. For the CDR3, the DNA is TGCGCCAGCAGCTTGGGGGGGCGCAGCTACGAGCAGTACTTC.

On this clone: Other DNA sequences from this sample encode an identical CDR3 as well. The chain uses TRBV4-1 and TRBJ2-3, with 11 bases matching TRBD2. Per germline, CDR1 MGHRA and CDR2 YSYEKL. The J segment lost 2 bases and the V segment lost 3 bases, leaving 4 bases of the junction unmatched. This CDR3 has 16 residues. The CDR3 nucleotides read TGCGCCAGCAGCCAGAGACTAGCGGGGTACACAGATACGCAGTATTTT. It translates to CASSQRLAGYTDTQYF.

CDR3 residues: CAGGGQGYTGELFF. CDR3 DNA sequence: TGTGCCGGTGGGGGCCAGGGGTACACCGGGGAGCTGTTTTTT. This rearrangement joins TRBV11-2 to TRBJ2-2; maybe TRBD1 (6 bases). The CDR3 runs to 14 residues. V was shortened by 11 bases and J by 3 bases, with 16 bases between the two germline ends. CDR1 SGHAT and CDR2 FQNNGV come from the germline V gene. Filled out from reference TRBV11-2 and TRBJ2-2, the complete variable domain reads EAGVAQSPRYKIIEKRQSVAFWCNPISGHATLYWYQQILGQGPKLLIQFQNNGVVDDSQLPKDRFSAERLKGVDSTLKIQPAKLEDSAVYLCAGGGQGYTGELFFGEGSRLTVL.

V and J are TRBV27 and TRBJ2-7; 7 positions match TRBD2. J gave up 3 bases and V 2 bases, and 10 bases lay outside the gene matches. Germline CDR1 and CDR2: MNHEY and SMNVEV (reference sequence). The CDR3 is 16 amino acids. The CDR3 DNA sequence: TGTGCCAGCAGTTTAGGGGAGGGGCTAGCGGACTACGAGCAGTACTTC. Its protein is CASSLGEGLADYEQYF.

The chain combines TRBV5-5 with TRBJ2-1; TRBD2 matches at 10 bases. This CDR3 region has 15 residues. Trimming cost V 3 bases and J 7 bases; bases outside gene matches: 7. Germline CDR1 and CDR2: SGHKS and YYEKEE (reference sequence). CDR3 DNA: TGTGCCAGCAGCTCAGTAGCGGGAGGCATAAATGAGCAGTTCTTC. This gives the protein CASSSVAGGINEQFF.

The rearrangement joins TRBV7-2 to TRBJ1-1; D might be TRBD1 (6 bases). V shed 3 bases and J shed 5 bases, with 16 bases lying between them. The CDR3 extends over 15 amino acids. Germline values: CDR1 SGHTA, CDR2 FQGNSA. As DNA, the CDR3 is TGTGCCAGCAGCTTGGCCTCGGGGGGCAAGACTGAAGCTTTCTTT. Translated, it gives CASSLASGGKTEAFF.

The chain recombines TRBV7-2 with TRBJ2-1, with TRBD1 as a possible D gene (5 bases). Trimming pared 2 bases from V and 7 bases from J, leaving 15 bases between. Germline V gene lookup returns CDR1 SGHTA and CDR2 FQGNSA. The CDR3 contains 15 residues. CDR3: CASSLRGTVRNEQFF. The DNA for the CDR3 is TGTGCCAGCAGCTTAAGGGGAACAGTCAGAAATGAGCAGTTCTTC.

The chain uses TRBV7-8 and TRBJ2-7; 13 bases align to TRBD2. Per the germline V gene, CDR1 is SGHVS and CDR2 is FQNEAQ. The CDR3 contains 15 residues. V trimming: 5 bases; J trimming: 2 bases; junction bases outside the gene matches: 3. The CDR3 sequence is CASSAGLAGPYEQYF. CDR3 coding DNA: TGTGCCAGCAGCGCGGGACTAGCGGGGCCCTACGAGCAGTACTTC.

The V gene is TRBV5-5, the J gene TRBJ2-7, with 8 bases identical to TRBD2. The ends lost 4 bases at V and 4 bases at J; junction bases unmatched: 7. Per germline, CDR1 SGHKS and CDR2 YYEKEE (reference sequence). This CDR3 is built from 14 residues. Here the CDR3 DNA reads TGTGCCAGCAGCATAACGGGAGGGGCATACGAGCAGTACTTC. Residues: CASSITGGAYEQYF.

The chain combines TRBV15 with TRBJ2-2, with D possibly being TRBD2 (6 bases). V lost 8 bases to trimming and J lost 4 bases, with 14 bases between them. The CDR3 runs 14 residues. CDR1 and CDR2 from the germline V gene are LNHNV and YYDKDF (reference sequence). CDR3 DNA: TGTGCCACCGCAGCGACTAGGGGCACCGGGGAGCTGTTTTTT. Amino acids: CATAATRGTGELFF.

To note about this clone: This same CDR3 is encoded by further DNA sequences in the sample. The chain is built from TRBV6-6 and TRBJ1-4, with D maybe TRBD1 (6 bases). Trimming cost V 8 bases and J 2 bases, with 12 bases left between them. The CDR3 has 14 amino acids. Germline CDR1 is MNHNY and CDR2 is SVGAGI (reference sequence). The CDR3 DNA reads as TGTGCCAGCCGAGGGGGAGGCACTAATGAAAAACTGTTTTTT. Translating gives CASRGGGTNEKLFF.